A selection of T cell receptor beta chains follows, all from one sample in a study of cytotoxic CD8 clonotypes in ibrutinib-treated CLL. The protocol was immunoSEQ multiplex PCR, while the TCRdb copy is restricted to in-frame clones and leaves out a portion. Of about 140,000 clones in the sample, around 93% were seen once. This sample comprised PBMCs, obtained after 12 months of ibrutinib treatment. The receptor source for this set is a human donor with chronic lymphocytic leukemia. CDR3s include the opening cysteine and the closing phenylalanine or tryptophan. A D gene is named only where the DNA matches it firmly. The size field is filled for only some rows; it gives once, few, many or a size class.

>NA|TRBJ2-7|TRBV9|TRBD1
TGTGCCAGCAGCCCCAGGGACAGTCCTTCCTACGAGCAGTACTTC
CASSPRDSPSYEQYF
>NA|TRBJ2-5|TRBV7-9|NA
TGTGCCAGCAGCTTCGGACTCGAGGGGGCCCAGTACTTC
CASSFGLEGAQYF
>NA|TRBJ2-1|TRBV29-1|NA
TGCAGCGTTGAAGGACTACCGGAGACTAATGAGCAGTTCTTC
CSVEGLPETNEQFF
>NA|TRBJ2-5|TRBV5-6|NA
TGTGCCAGCAGCTCTCATCAAGAGACCCAGTACTTC
CASSSHQETQYF
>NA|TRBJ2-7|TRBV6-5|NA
TGTGCCAGCAATCCAGCGGGCCACTACGAGCAGTACTTC
CASNPAGHYEQYF
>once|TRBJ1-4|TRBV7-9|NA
TGTGCCAGCAGCTTAATCGTTGGGGGAACGAGAGAAAAACTGTTTTTT
CASSLIVGGTREKLFF
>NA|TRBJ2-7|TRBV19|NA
TGTGCCAGTAGCCCTCCGGGACCTTCCTACGAGCAGTACTTC
CASSPPGPSYEQYF
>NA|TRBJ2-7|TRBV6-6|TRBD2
TGTGCCAGCAGCCCTACTAGCGGGAGTTCTGAGCAGTACTTC
CASSPTSGSSEQYF
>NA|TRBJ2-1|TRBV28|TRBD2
TGTGCCAGCACCACGACTAGCGGTACCTACAATGAGCAGTTCTTC
CASTTTSGTYNEQFF
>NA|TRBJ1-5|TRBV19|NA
TGTGCCAGTAGTATAGGACAGTTTAATCAGCCCCAGCATTTT
CASSIGQFNQPQHF
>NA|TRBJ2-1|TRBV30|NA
TGTGCCCGGAGTGTATCGACAGCACAGGTAATGGATGAGCAGTTCTTC
CARSVSTAQVMDEQFF
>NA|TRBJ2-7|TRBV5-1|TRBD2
TGCGCCAGCAGCCACCCACCCGGGACTAGCGTGGAGCAGTACTTC
CASSHPPGTSVEQYF
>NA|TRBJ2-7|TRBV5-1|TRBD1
TGCGCCAACGGGCCCGGGACAGGGTTCGAGCAGTACTTC
CANGPGTGFEQYF